This TCR beta chain emerged from a study of cytomegalovirus exposure and HLA in healthy donors. TCRdb keeps only in-frame clones here, not all; method: immunoSEQ multiplex PCR. The sample has 120,000 or so clones, more than 70% seen once. The CDR3 has 14 residues. Trimming took off 0 bases at V and 5 bases at J, with 8 bases between the two ends. Germline CDR1 SGHTS, CDR2 YDEGEE. This chain uses TRBV5-8 with TRBJ2-2; possible D gene TRBD1, 5 bases. Sequenced input: PBMCs. The sequence was obtained from a young man in good health and CMV-seronegative. The CDR3 region is CASSLGQGTGELFF. The CDR3 DNA is TGTGCCAGCAGCTTGGGCCAGGGAACCGGGGAGCTGTTTTTT.